Listed below are T cell receptor beta chains from one sample, sequenced in a study of shared clonotypes between healthy human individuals. Assay: immunoSEQ multiplex PCR; the TCRdb copy retains only in-frame clones and omits some. The table shows around 1,900,000 clones, with 93% occurring only once. Input material: naive CD8+ T cells from PBMCs. The receptors here all came from a young man in good health. Some clones in this sample may be carry-over from other donors' samples. Both conserved end residues are part of each CDR3. Fields, in order: V gene, J gene, clone size, CDR3 protein. Clone size, where shown, is once, few, many, or a class for clones that have expanded.

TRBV30	TRBJ1-5	.	CAWSVKSSNQPQHF
TRBV27	TRBJ1-1	once	CASSSRARPTGYTEAFF
TRBV6-1	TRBJ2-1	.	CASSPGLAANNEQFF
TRBV28	TRBJ1-5	.	CASSFLNRNQPQHF
TRBV6-6	TRBJ2-7	.	CASSPWGKGQGVLYF
TRBV7-9	TRBJ2-1	.	CASSPGSADNEQFF
TRBV7-6	TRBJ2-7	.	CASSQNWGTGNEQYF
TRBV19	TRBJ2-7	.	CASSIVTRPYEQYF
TRBV19	TRBJ2-1	.	CASSATGTGYNEQFF
TRBV27	TRBJ1-1	.	CASSSTPGGFEAFF
TRBV4-1	TRBJ1-1	once	CASSQVGAGREDTEAFF
TRBV7-8	TRBJ2-3	.	CASSVGVSTDTQYF
TRBV5-6	TRBJ2-7	once	CASSFQGAYEQYF
TRBV30	TRBJ1-1	.	CAWSVGAGGITEAFF
TRBV6-6	TRBJ2-3	.	CASSPQREGGDTQYF
TRBV7-6	TRBJ1-1	.	CASSPLTASNTEAFF
TRBV11-2	TRBJ2-3	.	CASSFGLAGGSTDTQYF
TRBV5-1	TRBJ1-1	.	CASSLAGGATEAFF
TRBV29-1	TRBJ2-7	.	CSVLNRDPDYEQYF
TRBV4-2	TRBJ2-7	.	CASRKDNSYEQYF
TRBV2	TRBJ2-7	once	CASTQGYEQYF
TRBV27	TRBJ1-1	once	CASSLYRGGTEAFF
TRBV7-3	TRBJ2-2	.	CASSPGGELFF
TRBV7-6	TRBJ2-1	.	CASSLLAGGDFDNEQFF
TRBV18	TRBJ1-4	.	CASSPAGGIEKLFF
TRBV11-2	TRBJ2-1	.	CASSLNLGNEQFF
TRBV19	TRBJ2-7	.	CASSIRAGLYEQYF
TRBV27	TRBJ1-2	.	CASSLSQGGYGYTF
TRBV27	TRBJ2-3	.	CASSSRLAGEDTQYF
TRBV28	TRBJ2-7	.	CASSFSMGSDLVGQYF
TRBV18	TRBJ2-1	.	CASSPLPSGTGEQFF
TRBV28	TRBJ2-7	.	CASSVQEVLSYEQYF
TRBV7-9	TRBJ2-7	.	CASSLGQSSLYEQYF
TRBV6-5	TRBJ2-1	.	CASRPGLYNEQFF
TRBV4-3	TRBJ1-1	.	CASSQEEAYEAFF
TRBV29-1	TRBJ2-1	.	CSVGFASGSVTYNEQFF
TRBV28	TRBJ1-1	.	CASSITSSTRAFF
TRBV11-3	TRBJ2-7	.	CASSPTMGTGSEQYF
TRBV9	TRBJ1-1	.	CASSPLHREGSEAFF
TRBV9	TRBJ2-1	.	CASSGGIEQFF
TRBV28	TRBJ1-1	.	CASSLASKEEAFF
TRBV9	TRBJ2-7	.	CASSVGHTSYEQYF
TRBV11-1	TRBJ2-7	once	CASSLDRGIHEQYF
TRBV28	TRBJ2-1	.	CASTPGHLINNEQFF
TRBV6-5	TRBJ1-1	.	CASSPDRSLWEAFF
TRBV28	TRBJ2-7	.	CASSFYRGYEQYF